The 8 T cell receptor beta chains listed next were all sequenced from one sample in a study of shared clonotypes between healthy human individuals. In the naive CD8 group, cells lacked CD45RO and were positively selected for CCR7, so terminally differentiated effector memory CD45RA+ cells were left out. Assay: immunoSEQ multiplex PCR; the TCRdb copy retains only in-frame clones and omits some. The table lists under 2,000,000 clones, about 95% of them singletons. Sequenced: naive CD8+ T cells sorted from blood. Source of these receptors: a man younger than 35 in good health.

This chain connects TRBV11-2 to TRBJ1-2; D is ambiguous. Trimming stripped 4 bases from V and 1 base from J, with 10 bases between. Germline CDR1 reads SGHAT; CDR2 reads FQNNGV. The CDR3 covers 14 residues. The CDR3 here is CASSSGDNNYGYTF. For the CDR3, the DNA is TGTGCCAGCAGCTCTGGAGACAATAACTATGGCTACACCTTC. The full variable domain, in which reference TRBV11-2 and TRBJ1-2 provide the parts outside the CDR3, is EAGVAQSPRYKIIEKRQSVAFWCNPISGHATLYWYQQILGQGPKLLIQFQNNGVVDDSQLPKDRFSAERLKGVDSTLKIQPAKLEDSAVYLCASSSGDNNYGYTFGSGTRLTVV.

The gene calls are TRBV7-9 and TRBJ1-2; D is unresolved. Germline lookup yields CDR1 SEHNR and CDR2 FQNEAQ (reference sequence). V was shortened by 0 bases and J by 8 bases, with 13 bases between the two germline ends. The CDR3 consists of 14 residues. The CDR3 sequence is CASSLAGSEEGYTF. Written as DNA, the CDR3 is TGTGCCAGCAGCTTAGCCGGGTCAGAAGAAGGCTACACCTTC.

On this clone itself: The sample contains more than one DNA sequence encoding this CDR3. The chain employs TRBV7-2 and TRBJ2-5; 11 bases match TRBD2. The CDR3 totals 15 residues. The V gene end was trimmed by 1 base and the J gene end by 5 bases; junction bases not matched to a gene: 3. Germline V gene sequence: CDR1 SGHTA, CDR2 FQGNSA. The CDR3 sequence is CASSLELAGVETQYF. CDR3 nucleotide sequence: TGTGCCAGCAGCTTAGAACTAGCGGGAGTGGAGACCCAGTACTTC.

The rearrangement joins TRBV6-1 to TRBJ2-7; TRBD1 aligns across 8 bases. This CDR3 spans 14 amino acids. After removal of 7 bases from V and 7 bases from J, the junction contained 12 bases not matched to a gene. Germline loops: CDR1 MNHNS, CDR2 SASEGT. CDR3 residues: CASKPGQVILEQYF. For the CDR3, the DNA is TGTGCCAGCAAGCCGGGACAGGTGATTTTAGAGCAGTACTTC.

This chain joins TRBV5-6 and TRBJ1-2; 7 bases agree with TRBD1. Germline V gene data show CDR1 as SGHDT and CDR2 as YYEEEE. The CDR3 sequence is 16 residues long. V trimming: 2 bases; J trimming: 1 base; junction bases outside the gene matches: 8. In DNA form, the CDR3 reads TGTGCCAGCAGCTTCAGTACAGGGGCTAATAACTATGGCTACACCTTC. It yields the protein CASSFSTGANNYGYTF.

The chain is built from TRBV9 and TRBJ2-7; 12 nucleotides match TRBD1. The trim removed 3 bases at V and 3 bases at J, leaving 7 bases unmatched. Germline CDR1 SGDLS, CDR2 YYNGEE. The CDR3 has 16 residues. CDR3 region: CASSDSRDRGLYEQYF. In DNA, the CDR3 is TGTGCCAGCAGCGATTCCCGGGACAGGGGGCTCTACGAGCAGTACTTC.

The CDR3 sequence is CASSPGLGKGGELFF. For the CDR3, the DNA is TGTGCCAGCAGCCCGGGACTAGGGAAAGGCGGGGAGCTGTTTTTT. V is TRBV7-9 and J is TRBJ2-2, with 8 bases fitting TRBD2. The germline CDR1 and CDR2 sequences are SEHNR and FQNEAQ (reference sequence). The CDR3 extends over 15 amino acids. Unmatched junction bases numbered 9, after V lost 5 bases and J lost 7 bases.

This chain links TRBV7-6 with TRBJ2-5; D is undetermined. This CDR3 contains 15 residues. Trimming removed 5 bases from V and 1 base from J, with 14 bases in between. In germline, CDR1 is SGHVS, CDR2 FNYEAQ. The CDR3 reads CASSVRALGQETQYF. The CDR3 bases are TGTGCCAGCAGCGTCCGGGCCTTAGGCCAAGAGACCCAGTACTTC.